This T cell receptor (beta chain) comes out of a study of blood T cell repertoires in COVID-19. Background on the study: The United States, Italy and Spain supplied acute and convalescent COVID-19 samples.

As handled by the study authors: How many nucleated cells were present was estimated from reference gene primer amplification. Repertoires were generated with immunoSEQ multiplex PCR, while TCRdb's copy carries only in-frame clones and drops some. D and trimming come from the DNA, and the V and J calls and clone size come from that table. Of some 270,000 clones in the sample, 80% to 90% were seen once. The CDR3 runs to 17 residues. Trimming removed 0 bases at V and 1 base at J, with 15 bases between. Germline V lookup: CDR1 LGHDT, CDR2 YNNKEL (reference sequence). The clonotype originates from a woman aged 25 to 39 with acute COVID-19. Sequencing was carried out using PBMCs or T cells enriched from blood (not recorded which). The chain combines TRBV3-1 (or the pseudogene TRBV3-2) with TRBJ1-1; tentative D call: TRBD1 (5 bases). In nucleotides, the CDR3 is TGTGCCAGCAGCCAAGATCCCAAGGGGATAGGGAACACTGAAGCTTTCTTT. Its protein product is CASSQDPKGIGNTEAFF.